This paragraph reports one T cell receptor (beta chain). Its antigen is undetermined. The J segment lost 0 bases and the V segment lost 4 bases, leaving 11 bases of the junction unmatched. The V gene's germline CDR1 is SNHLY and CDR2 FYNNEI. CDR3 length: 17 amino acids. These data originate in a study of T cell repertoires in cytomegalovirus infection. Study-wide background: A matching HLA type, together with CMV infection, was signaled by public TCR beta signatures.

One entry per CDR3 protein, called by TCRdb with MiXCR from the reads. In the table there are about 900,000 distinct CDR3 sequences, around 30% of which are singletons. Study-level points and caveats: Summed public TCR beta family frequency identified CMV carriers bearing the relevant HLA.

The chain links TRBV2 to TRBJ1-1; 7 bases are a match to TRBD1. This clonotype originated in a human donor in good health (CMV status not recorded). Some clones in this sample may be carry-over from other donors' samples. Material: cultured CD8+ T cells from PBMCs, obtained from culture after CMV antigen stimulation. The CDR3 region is CASSAGGAGLMNTEAFF. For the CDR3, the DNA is TGTGCCAGCAGTGCAGGGGGGGCCGGCCTTATGAACACTGAAGCTTTCTTT.